This TCR beta chain derives from a study of blood T cell repertoires in COVID-19. The CDR3 extends over 15 amino acids. The germline V gene encodes CDR1 SEHNR and CDR2 FQNEAQ (reference sequence). The germline V and J ends were trimmed by 6 bases and 1 base, with 15 bases remaining between them. Per the original data handling: Cell counts per sample came from amplifying reference gene primers. Sequencing used immunoSEQ multiplex PCR; TCRdb keeps in-frame clones, though not all of them. V and J calls and clone size are those listed in that table; D and trimming were worked out from the DNA. Counted here are roughly 340,000 clones, around 90% occurring once; the ten biggest clones make up about 3.5%.

Sequenced input: peripheral blood. The chain joins TRBV7-9 to TRBJ1-1; D unclear. This TCR was sampled from a woman under 30 who had recovered from COVID-19. The CDR3 DNA sequence: TGTGCCAGCAGTCCTCTGGTACTGAAGAACACTGAAGCTTTCTTT. Its translation: CASSPLVLKNTEAFF. The whole variable domain, filled in from reference TRBV7-9 and TRBJ1-1, reads DTGVSQNPRHKITKRGQNVTFRCDPISEHNRLYWYRQTLGQGPEFLTYFQNEAQLEKSRLLSDRFSAERPKGSFSTLEIQRTEQGDSAMYLCASSPLVLKNTEAFFGQGTRLTVV.